The sequence of this T cell receptor (beta chain) was determined in a study of spatial heterogeneity in lung cancer. This CDR3 region has 12 residues. With 6 bases removed from V and 6 bases from J, the gap between germline ends came to 14 bases. The germline V gene has CDR1 DFQATT and CDR2 SNEGSKA (reference sequence). TCRdb re-called the 5' RACE reads with MiXCR, one entry per CDR3 protein. The sample records 2,000 to 3,000 distinct CDR3 sequences, around 15% being singletons. This clonotype is classed as large. Its antigen is undetermined. Regarding time point: sample taken at primary tumor resection. The study, taken as a whole, reports: One measure, the expanded intratumoral alpha and beta TCR count, tracked tumor mutation counts.

This receptor was identified in a male donor with early-stage non-small cell lung cancer. The starting material was lung tumor tissue, obtained at surgery. This chain links TRBV20-1 with TRBJ1-1; D is undetermined. The CDR3 bases are TGCAGTGCGGAAGAGGGCAGTCCTGAAGCTTTCTTT. It yields the protein CSAEEGSPEAFF.